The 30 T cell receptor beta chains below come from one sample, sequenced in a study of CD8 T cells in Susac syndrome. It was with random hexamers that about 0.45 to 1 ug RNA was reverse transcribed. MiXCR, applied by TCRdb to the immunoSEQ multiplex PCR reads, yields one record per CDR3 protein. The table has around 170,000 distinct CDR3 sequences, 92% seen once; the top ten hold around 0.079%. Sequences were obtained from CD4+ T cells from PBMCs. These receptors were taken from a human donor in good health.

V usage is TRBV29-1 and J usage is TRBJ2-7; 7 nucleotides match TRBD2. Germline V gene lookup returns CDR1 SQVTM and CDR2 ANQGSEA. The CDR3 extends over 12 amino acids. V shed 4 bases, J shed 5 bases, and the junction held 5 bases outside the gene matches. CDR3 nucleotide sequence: TGCAGCGTTGGGGGGAGGGGTGACGAGCAGTACTTC. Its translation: CSVGGRGDEQYF.

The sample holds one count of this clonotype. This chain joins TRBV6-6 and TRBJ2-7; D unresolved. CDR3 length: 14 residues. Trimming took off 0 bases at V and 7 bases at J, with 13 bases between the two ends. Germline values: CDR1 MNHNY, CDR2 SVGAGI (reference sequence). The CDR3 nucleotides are TGTGCCAGCAGTTACTCAAGGACCTCTACAGAGCAGTACTTC. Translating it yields CASSYSRTSTEQYF.

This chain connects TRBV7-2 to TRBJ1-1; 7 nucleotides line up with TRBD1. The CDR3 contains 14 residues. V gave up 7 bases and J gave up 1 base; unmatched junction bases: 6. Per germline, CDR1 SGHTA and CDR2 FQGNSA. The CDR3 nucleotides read TGTGCCAGCAACCGGGACAGACAGAACACTGAAGCTTTCTTT. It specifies CASNRDRQNTEAFF. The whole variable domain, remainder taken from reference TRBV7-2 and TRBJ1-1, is GAGVSQSPSNKVTEKGKDVELRCDPISGHTALYWYRQSLGQGLEFLIYFQGNSAPDKSGLPSDRFSAERTGGSVSTLTIQRTQQEDSAVYLCASNRDRQNTEAFFGQGTRLTVV.

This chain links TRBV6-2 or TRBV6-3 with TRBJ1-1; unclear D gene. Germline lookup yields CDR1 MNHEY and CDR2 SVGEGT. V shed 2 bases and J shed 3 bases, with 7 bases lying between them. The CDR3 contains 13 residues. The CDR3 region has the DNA TGTGCCAGCAGTTACCCGGGAGACACTGAAGCTTTCTTT. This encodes CASSYPGDTEAFF.

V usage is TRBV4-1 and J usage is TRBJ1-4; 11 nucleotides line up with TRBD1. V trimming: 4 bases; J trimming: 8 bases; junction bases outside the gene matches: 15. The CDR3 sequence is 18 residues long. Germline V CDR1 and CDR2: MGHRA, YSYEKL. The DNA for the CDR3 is TGCGCCAGCAGCCCATCCCCCGGGACAGGGGGGAGAGGCGAAAAACTGTTTTTT. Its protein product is CASSPSPGTGGRGEKLFF.

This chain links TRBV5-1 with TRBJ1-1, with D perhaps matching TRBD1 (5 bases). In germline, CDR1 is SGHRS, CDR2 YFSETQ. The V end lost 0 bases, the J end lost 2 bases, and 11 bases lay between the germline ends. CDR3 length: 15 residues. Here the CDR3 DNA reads TGCGCCAGCAGCTTGGAGGGACGTCAAAACACTGAAGCTTTCTTT. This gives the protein CASSLEGRQNTEAFF.

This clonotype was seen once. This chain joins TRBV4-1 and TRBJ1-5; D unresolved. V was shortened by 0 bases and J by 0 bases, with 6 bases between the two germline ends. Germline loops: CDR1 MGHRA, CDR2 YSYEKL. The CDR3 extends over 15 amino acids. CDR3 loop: CASSQEAYSNQPQHF. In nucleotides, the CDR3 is TGCGCCAGCAGCCAAGAAGCCTATAGCAATCAGCCCCAGCATTTT.

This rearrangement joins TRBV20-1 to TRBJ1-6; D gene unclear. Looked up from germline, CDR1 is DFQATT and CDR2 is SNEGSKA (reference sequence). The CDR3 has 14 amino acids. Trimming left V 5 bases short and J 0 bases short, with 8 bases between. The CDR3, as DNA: TGCAGTGCTTTAGAGAGCTCCTATAATTCACCCCTCCACTTT. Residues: CSALESSYNSPLHF.

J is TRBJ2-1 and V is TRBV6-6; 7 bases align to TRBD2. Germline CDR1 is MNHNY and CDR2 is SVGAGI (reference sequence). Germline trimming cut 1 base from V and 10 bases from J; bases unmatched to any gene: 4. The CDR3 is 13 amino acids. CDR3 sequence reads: CASSYFSAGEQFF. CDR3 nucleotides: TGTGCCAGCAGTTACTTCTCAGCGGGAGAGCAGTTCTTC.

The CDR3 bases are TGTGCCAGCAGTTTCGGACTAGTAGAGACCCAGTACTTC. This encodes CASSFGLVETQYF. The chain joins TRBV12-3 or TRBV12-4 to TRBJ2-5, with TRBD2 matching 7 bases. The CDR3 is made up of 13 amino acids. The J segment lost 4 bases and the V segment lost 3 bases, leaving 2 bases of the junction unmatched.

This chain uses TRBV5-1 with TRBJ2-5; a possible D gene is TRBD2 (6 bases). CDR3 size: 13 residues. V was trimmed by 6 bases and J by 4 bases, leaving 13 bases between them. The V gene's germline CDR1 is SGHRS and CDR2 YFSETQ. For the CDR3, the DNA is TGCGCCAGCACCCGGGAGCAGGGAGAGACCCAGTACTTC. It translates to CASTREQGETQYF.

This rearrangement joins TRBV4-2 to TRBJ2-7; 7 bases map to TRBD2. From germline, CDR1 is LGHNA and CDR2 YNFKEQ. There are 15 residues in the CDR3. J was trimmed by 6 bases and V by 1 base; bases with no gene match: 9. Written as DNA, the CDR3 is TGTGCCAGCAGCCAAGTGGGTCGGACTAGTCCCGAGCAGTACTTC. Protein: CASSQVGRTSPEQYF.

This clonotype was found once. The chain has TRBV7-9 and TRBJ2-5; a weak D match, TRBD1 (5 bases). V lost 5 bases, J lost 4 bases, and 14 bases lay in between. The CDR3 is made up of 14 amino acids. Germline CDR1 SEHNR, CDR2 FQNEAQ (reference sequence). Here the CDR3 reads CASSTGRVAETQYF. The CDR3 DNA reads TGTGCCAGCAGCACCGGCAGGGTCGCAGAGACCCAGTACTTC.

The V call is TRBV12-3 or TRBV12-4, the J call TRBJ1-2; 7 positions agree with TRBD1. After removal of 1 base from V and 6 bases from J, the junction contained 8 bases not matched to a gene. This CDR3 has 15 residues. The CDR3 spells CASSLGDRVVHGYTF. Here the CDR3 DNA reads TGTGCCAGCAGTTTAGGCGACAGGGTGGTGCATGGCTACACCTTC.

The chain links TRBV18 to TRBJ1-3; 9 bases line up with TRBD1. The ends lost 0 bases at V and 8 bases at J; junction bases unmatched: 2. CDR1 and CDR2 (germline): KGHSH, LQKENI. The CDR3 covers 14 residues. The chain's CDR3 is CASSPPWTGDTIYF. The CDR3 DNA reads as TGTGCCAGCTCACCACCGTGGACAGGGGACACCATATATTTT.

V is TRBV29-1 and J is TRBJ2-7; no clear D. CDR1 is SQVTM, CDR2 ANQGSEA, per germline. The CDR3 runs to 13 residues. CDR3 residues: CSARDGRFYEQYF. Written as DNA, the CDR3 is TGCAGTGCAAGGGATGGAAGGTTCTACGAGCAGTACTTC.

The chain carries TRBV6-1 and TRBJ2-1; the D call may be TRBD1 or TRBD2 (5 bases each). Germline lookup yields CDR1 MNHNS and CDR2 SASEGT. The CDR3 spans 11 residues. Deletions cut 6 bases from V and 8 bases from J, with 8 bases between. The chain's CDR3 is CASRRDHEQFF. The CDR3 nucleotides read TGTGCCAGCAGACGGGACCATGAGCAGTTCTTC.

Here the CDR3 reads CSARDPGGQGTDTQYF. The CDR3, as DNA: TGCAGTGCTAGAGATCCCGGGGGACAGGGAACAGATACGCAGTATTTT. The chain is built from TRBV20-1 and TRBJ2-3; 9 bases match TRBD1. V gave up 0 bases and J gave up 3 bases; unmatched junction bases: 7. CDR3 length equals 16 residues. Germline CDR1 is DFQATT and CDR2 is SNEGSKA (reference sequence).

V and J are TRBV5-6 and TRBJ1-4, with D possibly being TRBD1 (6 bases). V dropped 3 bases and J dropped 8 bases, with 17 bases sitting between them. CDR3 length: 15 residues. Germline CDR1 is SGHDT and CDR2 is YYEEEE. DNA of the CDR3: TGTGCCAGCAGCTACCGGACAGCCACGAGGGAAAAACTGTTTTTT. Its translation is CASSYRTATREKLFF.

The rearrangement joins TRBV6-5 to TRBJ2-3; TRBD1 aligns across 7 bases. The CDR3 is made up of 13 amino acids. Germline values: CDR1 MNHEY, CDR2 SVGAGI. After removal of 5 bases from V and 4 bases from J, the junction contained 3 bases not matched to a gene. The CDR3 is CASSHRGADTQYF. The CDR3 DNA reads TGTGCCAGCAGTCACAGGGGAGCAGATACGCAGTATTTT.

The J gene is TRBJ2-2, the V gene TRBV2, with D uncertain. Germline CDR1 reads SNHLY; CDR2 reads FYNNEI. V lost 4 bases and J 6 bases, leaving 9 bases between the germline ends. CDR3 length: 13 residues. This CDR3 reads CASSVYQPGELFF. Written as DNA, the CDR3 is TGTGCCAGCAGTGTCTACCAGCCCGGGGAGCTGTTTTTT.

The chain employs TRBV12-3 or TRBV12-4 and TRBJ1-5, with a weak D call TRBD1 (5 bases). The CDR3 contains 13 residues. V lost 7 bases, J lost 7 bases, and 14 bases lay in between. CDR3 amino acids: CASTPGQLQPQHF. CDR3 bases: TGTGCCAGCACTCCCGGACAATTGCAGCCCCAGCATTTT.

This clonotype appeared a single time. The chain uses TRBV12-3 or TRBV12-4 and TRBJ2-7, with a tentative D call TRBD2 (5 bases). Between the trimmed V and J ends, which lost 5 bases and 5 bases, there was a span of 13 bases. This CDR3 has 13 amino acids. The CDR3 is CASSPSEEDEQYF. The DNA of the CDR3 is TGTGCCAGCAGTCCCTCTGAGGAGGACGAGCAGTACTTC.

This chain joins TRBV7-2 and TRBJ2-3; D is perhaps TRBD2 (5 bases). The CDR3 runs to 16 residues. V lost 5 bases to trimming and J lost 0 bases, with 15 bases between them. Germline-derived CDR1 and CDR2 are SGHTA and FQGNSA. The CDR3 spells CASSVYVGASTDTQYF. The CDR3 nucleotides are TGTGCCAGCAGCGTCTACGTGGGAGCTAGCACAGATACGCAGTATTTT.

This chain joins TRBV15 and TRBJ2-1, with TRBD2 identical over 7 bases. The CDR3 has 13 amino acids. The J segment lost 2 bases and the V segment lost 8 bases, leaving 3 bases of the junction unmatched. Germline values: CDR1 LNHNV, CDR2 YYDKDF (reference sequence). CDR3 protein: CATSGLAYNEQFF. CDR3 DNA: TGTGCCACCTCCGGACTAGCCTACAATGAGCAGTTCTTC. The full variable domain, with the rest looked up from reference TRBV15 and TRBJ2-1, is DAMVIQNPRYQVTQFGKPVTLSCSQTLNHNVMYWYQQKSSQAPKLLFHYYDKDFNNEADTPDNFQSRRPNTSFCFLDIRSPGLGDTAMYLCATSGLAYNEQFFGPGTRLTVL.

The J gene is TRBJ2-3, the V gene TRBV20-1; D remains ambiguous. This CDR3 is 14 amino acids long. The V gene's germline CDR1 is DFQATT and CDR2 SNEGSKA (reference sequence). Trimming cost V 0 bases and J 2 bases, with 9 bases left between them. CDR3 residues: CSAREGRSTDTQYF. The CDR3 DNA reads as TGCAGTGCTAGAGAGGGCAGGTCCACAGATACGCAGTATTTT.

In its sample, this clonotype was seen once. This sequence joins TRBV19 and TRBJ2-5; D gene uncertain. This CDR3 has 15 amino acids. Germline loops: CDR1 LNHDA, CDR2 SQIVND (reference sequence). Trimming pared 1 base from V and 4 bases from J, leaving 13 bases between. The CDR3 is CASSIGGDPRETQYF. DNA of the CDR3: TGTGCCAGTAGTATAGGTGGGGATCCACGAGAGACCCAGTACTTC. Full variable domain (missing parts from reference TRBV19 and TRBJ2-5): DGGITQSPKYLFRKEGQNVTLSCEQNLNHDAMYWYRQDPGQGLRLIYYSQIVNDFQKGDIAEGYSVSREKKESFPLTVTSAQKNPTAFYLCASSIGGDPRETQYFGPGTRLLVL.

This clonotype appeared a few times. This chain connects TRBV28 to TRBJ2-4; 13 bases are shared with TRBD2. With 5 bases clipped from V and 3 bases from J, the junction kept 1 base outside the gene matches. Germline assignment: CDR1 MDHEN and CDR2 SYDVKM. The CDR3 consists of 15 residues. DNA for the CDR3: TGTGCCAGCAGTGGACTAGCGGGAGTCAAAAACATTCAGTACTTC. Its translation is CASSGLAGVKNIQYF.

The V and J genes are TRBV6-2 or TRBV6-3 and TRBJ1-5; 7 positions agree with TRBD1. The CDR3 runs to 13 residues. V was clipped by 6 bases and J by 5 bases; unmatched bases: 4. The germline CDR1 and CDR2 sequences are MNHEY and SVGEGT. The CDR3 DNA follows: TGTGCCAGCAGGGACAGGAAAGATCAGCCCCAGCATTTT. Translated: CASRDRKDQPQHF.

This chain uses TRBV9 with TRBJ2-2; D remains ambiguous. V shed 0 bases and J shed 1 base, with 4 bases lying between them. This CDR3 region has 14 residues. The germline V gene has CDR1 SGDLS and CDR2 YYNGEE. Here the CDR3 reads CASSVGVNTGELFF. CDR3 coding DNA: TGTGCCAGCAGCGTAGGAGTGAACACCGGGGAGCTGTTTTTT.